The 22 T cell receptor beta chains in this list originate from one sample, sequenced in a study of OX40 agonist ivuxolimab in advanced cancers. Profiled with immunoSEQ multiplex PCR; TCRdb holds only in-frame clones, not every one. This table holds approximately 76,000 clones, roughly 86% found once. The specimen was CD4+ or CD8+ T cells sorted from blood, collected in a trial of the OX40 agonist ivuxolimab. Receptors were obtained from an adult with an advanced solid tumor such as melanoma, head and neck, liver or kidney cancer.

The V and J genes are TRBV7-9 and TRBJ2-5; possibly TRBD2 for D (5 bases). The CDR3 runs to 14 residues. Germline CDR1 reads SEHNR; CDR2 reads FQNEAQ (reference sequence). Trimming shortened V by 7 bases and J by 6 bases, and 18 bases separated the two germline ends. Written as DNA, the CDR3 is TGTGCCAGCACCCCAAGTCCGGGGTTGCAGACCCAGTACTTC. Translating gives CASTPSPGLQTQYF.

V is TRBV14 and J is TRBJ2-4, with D perhaps matching TRBD1 or TRBD2 (5 bases each). The CDR3 is made up of 13 amino acids. Germline V gives CDR1 SGHDN, CDR2 FVKESK. Trimming stripped 4 bases from V and 12 bases from J, with 16 bases between. CDR3 amino acids: CASSRGVTRTQYF. CDR3 coding DNA: TGTGCCAGCAGCCGAGGGGTCACCCGAACTCAGTACTTC.

The CDR3, as DNA: TGTGCCTGGAATCGGGGACACTCACCCCTCCACTTT. It is translated as CAWNRGHSPLHF. The chain combines TRBV30 with TRBJ1-6, with D possibly matching TRBD1 (6 bases). Germline V gene sequence: CDR1 GTSNPN, CDR2 SVGIG (reference sequence). Trimming pared 4 bases from V and 10 bases from J, leaving 11 bases between. This CDR3 spans 12 amino acids.

The rearrangement uses TRBV2 and TRBJ2-2, with D possibly TRBD1 on 6 matching bases. In germline, CDR1 is SNHLY, CDR2 FYNNEI. The CDR3 covers 15 residues. V lost 8 bases and J lost 5, with 18 bases in between. CDR3 DNA sequence: TGTGCCAGCTTGATGGACAGCCGTTTAACCGGGGAGCTGTTTTTT. It codes for CASLMDSRLTGELFF.

The V call is TRBV5-4, the J call TRBJ2-1, with 8 bases lining up with TRBD1. CDR1 is SGHNT and CDR2 is YYREEE in the germline V gene (reference sequence). CDR3 length: 15 amino acids. The J segment lost 4 bases and the V segment lost 0 bases, leaving 3 bases of the junction unmatched. CDR3 sequence: CASSLGTGLYNEQFF. CDR3 in DNA: TGTGCCAGCAGCTTGGGGACAGGGCTGTACAATGAGCAGTTCTTC.

The chain joins TRBV18 to TRBJ2-7; 7 positions agree with TRBD1. J was trimmed by 5 bases and V by 6 bases; bases with no gene match: 10. CDR3 length: 14 amino acids. Germline V gene data show CDR1 as KGHSH and CDR2 as LQKENI. CDR3 DNA sequence: TGTGCCAGCTCCCCGGGACAGTTTCTTCACGAGCAGTACTTC. This translates into CASSPGQFLHEQYF.

The chain joins TRBV30 to TRBJ1-5; D remains unclear. This CDR3 is 14 amino acids long. V lost 2 bases and J 3 bases, leaving 11 bases between the germline ends. The germline CDR1 and CDR2 sequences are GTSNPN and SVGIG (reference sequence). The CDR3 DNA follows: TGTGCCTGGAGTAGGAAGGGCTCCAATCAGCCCCAGCATTTT. Protein: CAWSRKGSNQPQHF.

This clone was picked up one time. The V gene is TRBV27, the J gene TRBJ1-3; D might be TRBD1 (6 bases). The CDR3 consists of 15 residues. Germline V gives CDR1 MNHEY, CDR2 SMNVEV (reference sequence). Trimming removed 5 bases at V and 4 bases at J, with 15 bases between. The CDR3 here is CASSLQGNPGNTIYF. The CDR3 DNA reads as TGTGCCAGCAGTCTACAGGGTAATCCAGGAAACACCATATATTTT.

The chain joins TRBV7-2 to TRBJ2-3; D gene uncertain. Trimming shortened V by 0 bases and J by 2 bases, and 9 bases separated the two germline ends. There are 15 residues in the CDR3. The germline CDR1 and CDR2 sequences are SGHTA and FQGNSA. The CDR3 nucleotides read TGTGCCAGCAGCTTAGCGCCGACGTACACAGATACGCAGTATTTT. Protein product: CASSLAPTYTDTQYF.

V usage is TRBV2 and J usage is TRBJ2-7; D is ambiguous. V shed 1 base and J shed 9 bases, with 10 bases lying between them. CDR1 and CDR2 from the germline V gene are SNHLY and FYNNEI. CDR3 length: 12 residues. The CDR3 is CASSEETIGQYF. DNA for the CDR3: TGTGCCAGCAGTGAAGAGACAATCGGGCAGTACTTC.

The table lists this clone with a count of one. J is TRBJ2-5 and V is TRBV6-5, with D uncertain. CDR3 length: 13 amino acids. Germline V gives CDR1 MNHEY, CDR2 SVGAGI. Trimming took 7 bases from V and 5 from J, leaving 14 bases between them. This chain's CDR3 is CASTQPPGETQYF. CDR3 nucleotide sequence: TGTGCCAGCACACAACCCCCCGGGGAGACCCAGTACTTC.

The gene calls are TRBV11-2 and TRBJ2-5; a possible D gene is TRBD1 (5 bases). Germline V gives CDR1 SGHAT, CDR2 FQNNGV. Deletions cut 5 bases from V and 4 bases from J, with 11 bases between. The CDR3 sequence is 13 residues long. The CDR3 loop is CASSQQGAETQYF. The CDR3 DNA is TGTGCCAGCAGCCAGCAGGGTGCAGAGACCCAGTACTTC.

The gene calls are TRBV9 and TRBJ2-2, with TRBD2 matching 7 bases. Germline assignment: CDR1 SGDLS and CDR2 YYNGEE. Trimming removed 0 bases from V and 2 bases from J; junction bases left unmatched: 7. There are 17 residues in the CDR3. The CDR3 spells CASSVASGGGNTGELFF. DNA for the CDR3: TGTGCCAGCAGCGTAGCATCGGGCGGGGGTAACACCGGGGAGCTGTTTTTT.

The V and J genes are TRBV9 and TRBJ2-1; no clear D gene. Trimming cost V 4 bases and J 4 bases, with 12 bases left between them. The CDR3 loop spans 14 amino acids. From germline, CDR1 is SGDLS and CDR2 YYNGEE. CDR3 sequence reads: CASSFGQLYNEQFF. DNA for the CDR3: TGTGCCAGCAGCTTCGGGCAGCTGTACAATGAGCAGTTCTTC.

This rearrangement joins TRBV12-5 to TRBJ1-1; TRBD1 agrees at 7 bases. The ends lost 5 bases at V and 1 base at J; junction bases unmatched: 7. This CDR3 is 15 amino acids long. CDR1 is LGHNT and CDR2 is FRNRAP in the germline V gene. CDR3 protein: CASGTYTGANTEAFF. The CDR3 DNA sequence: TGTGCTAGTGGTACCTACACAGGGGCGAACACTGAAGCTTTCTTT.

V usage is TRBV7-2 and J usage is TRBJ2-4; 14 bases agree with TRBD2. Germline CDR1 is SGHTA and CDR2 is FQGNSA. The CDR3 consists of 15 residues. V was clipped by 6 bases and J by 8 bases; unmatched bases: 6. The DNA for the CDR3 is TGTGCCAGCAGACCGACTAGCGGGAGGGTTGACATTCAGTACTTC. Protein: CASRPTSGRVDIQYF.

This clone appeared a few times. The rearrangement uses TRBV5-6 and TRBJ1-2; no reliable D call. The length of the CDR3 is 16 residues. The ends were cut back, 4 bases at V and 0 bases at J, with 16 bases in the middle. Germline lookup yields CDR1 SGHDT and CDR2 YYEEEE. CDR3 DNA sequence: TGTGCCAGCAGCCTCGGTCGTCGGGCCTCTAACTATGGCTACACCTTC. Translated, it gives CASSLGRRASNYGYTF.

CDR3 region: CASSAGVDGNTIYF. The CDR3 DNA is TGTGCCAGCAGCGCGGGGGTAGATGGAAACACCATATATTTT. The chain carries TRBV7-3 and TRBJ1-3; D is possibly TRBD1 (5 bases). The CDR3 extends over 14 amino acids. V dropped 5 bases and J dropped 3 bases, with 11 bases sitting between them. In germline, CDR1 is SGHTA, CDR2 FQGTGA.

The rearrangement uses TRBV6-5 and TRBJ1-3; D is undetermined. There are 13 residues in the CDR3. Germline assignment: CDR1 MNHEY and CDR2 SVGAGI. V was trimmed by 6 bases and J by 3 bases, leaving 9 bases between them. For the CDR3, the DNA is TGTGCCAGCAGCCCTTCTAGTGGAAACACCATATATTTT. Its translation: CASSPSSGNTIYF.

J is TRBJ2-7 and V is TRBV15, with 7 bases matching TRBD1. This CDR3 contains 15 residues. Germline CDR1 is LNHNV and CDR2 is YYDKDF (reference sequence). V was clipped by 0 bases and J by 6 bases; unmatched bases: 8. In DNA form, the CDR3 reads TGTGCCACCAGCAGAGATAACAGGGGTTCAGGCGAGCAGTACTTC. It codes for CATSRDNRGSGEQYF. Full variable domain (missing parts from reference TRBV15 and TRBJ2-7): DAMVIQNPRYQVTQFGKPVTLSCSQTLNHNVMYWYQQKSSQAPKLLFHYYDKDFNNEADTPDNFQSRRPNTSFCFLDIRSPGLGDTAMYLCATSRDNRGSGEQYFGPGTRLTVT.

The table lists this clone with a count of one. This chain connects TRBV28 to TRBJ1-1; no clear D. V lost 5 bases, J lost 4 bases, and 5 bases lay in between. Germline lookup yields CDR1 MDHEN and CDR2 SYDVKM. The CDR3 contains 11 residues. The DNA for the CDR3 is TGTGCCAGCAGTGGGTTCACTGAAGCTTTCTTT. Encoded protein: CASSGFTEAFF. The whole variable domain, remainder taken from reference TRBV28 and TRBJ1-1, is DVKVTQSSRYLVKRTGEKVFLECVQDMDHENMFWYRQDPGLGLRLIYFSYDVKMKEKGDIPEGYSVSREKKERFSLILESASTNQTSMYLCASSGFTEAFFGQGTRLTVV.

The chain combines TRBV28 with TRBJ1-4, with 7 bases identical to TRBD1. Germline-derived CDR1 and CDR2 are MDHEN and SYDVKM. The CDR3 contains 15 residues. The V segment lost 11 bases and the J segment 4 bases; nucleotides outside the gene matches: 13. CDR3 DNA sequence: TGTGCCTCTAGGGGCAGGGGGAAGGGTAATGAAAAACTGTTTTTT. This encodes CASRGRGKGNEKLFF.